What follows are 8 T cell receptor beta chains derived from one specimen sequenced in a study of Ad26.COV2.S vaccination and SARS-CoV-2 variants. TCRdb keeps only in-frame clones here, not all; method: immunoSEQ multiplex PCR. The profile shows around 450,000 clones, 89% of them singletons. Treatment given: about 20 received Ad26.COV2.S at low or high dose, single or two shots; 5 received placebo; per-sample allocation not given. Sampling took place 63 days after the first vaccine or placebo injection. This material consisted of peripheral blood, taken in a trial of Ad26.COV2.S vaccine versus placebo. These receptors all stem from a person between 18 and 60 years old who received the Ad26.COV2.S COVID-19 vaccine or a placebo.

V and J are TRBV7-2 and TRBJ1-6, with D perhaps TRBD1 (6 bases). CDR1 SGHTA and CDR2 FQGNSA come from the germline V gene. The CDR3 sequence is 14 residues long. V was cut by 3 bases and J by 9 bases, with 12 bases left in between. CDR3 region: CASSFDRLGSPLHF. Here the CDR3 DNA reads TGTGCCAGCAGCTTCGACAGGTTAGGTTCACCCCTCCACTTT.

This clone was found once. For the CDR3, the DNA is TGTGCCAGCAGTACTCGAGACAGGCGATACTATGGCTACACCTTC. Its protein is CASSTRDRRYYGYTF. The gene calls are TRBV6-5 and TRBJ1-2; D is possibly TRBD1 (6 bases). The germline CDR1 and CDR2 sequences are MNHEY and SVGAGI. V shed 5 bases and J shed 3 bases, with 16 bases lying between them. The CDR3 has 15 amino acids.

The rearrangement uses TRBV18 and TRBJ1-2; 8 bases agree with TRBD1. Germline V gives CDR1 KGHSH, CDR2 LQKENI. The CDR3 sequence is 14 residues long. The J segment lost 8 bases and the V segment lost 3 bases, leaving 8 bases of the junction unmatched. The CDR3 here is CASSPGQGTGGYTF. In DNA, the CDR3 is TGTGCCAGCTCACCCGGACAGGGAACGGGCGGCTACACCTTC.

This chain connects TRBV7-2 to TRBJ2-5; TRBD1 is a possible D gene (6 bases). Germline CDR1 SGHTA, CDR2 FQGNSA. The V gene lost 4 bases and the J gene lost 5 bases, with 11 bases spanning the gap. CDR3 length: 13 amino acids. CDR3 nucleotides: TGTGCCAGCAGCTCCCGACAGGCTGAGACCCAGTACTTC. This sequence encodes CASSSRQAETQYF.

This clone was detected only once. The chain has TRBV27 and TRBJ1-2, with 7 bases aligning to TRBD1. CDR3 length equals 15 residues. CDR1 and CDR2 from the germline V gene are MNHEY and SMNVEV (reference sequence). V trimming: 0 bases; J trimming: 5 bases; junction bases outside the gene matches: 6. The CDR3 DNA reads as TGTGCCAGCAGTTTATCGAGGGGGCAGGGTTATGGCTACACCTTC. Amino acid sequence: CASSLSRGQGYGYTF.

The genes are TRBV18 and TRBJ1-4; possibly TRBD1 for D (6 bases). CDR3 length equals 16 residues. The V end lost 1 base, the J end lost 5 bases, and 14 bases lay between the germline ends. CDR1 and CDR2 (germline): KGHSH, LQKENI. DNA for the CDR3: TGTGCCAGCTCACCACGGGTGGGAACAGGGAATGAAAAACTGTTTTTT. It specifies CASSPRVGTGNEKLFF. The complete variable domain, with remaining parts taken from reference TRBV18 and TRBJ1-4, reads NAGVMQNPRHLVRRRGQEARLRCSPMKGHSHVYWYRQLPEEGLKFMVYLQKENIIDESGMPKERFSAEFPKEGPSILRIQQVVRGDSAAYFCASSPRVGTGNEKLFFGSGTQLSVL.

This chain connects TRBV24-1 to TRBJ1-5; 8 bases are a match to TRBD1. Germline CDR1 and CDR2: KGHDR and SFDVKD. V lost 5 bases and J lost 4; bases outside the gene matches: 6. The CDR3 consists of 15 residues. In DNA, the CDR3 is TGTGCCACCAGTGGGGCAGGGGGCTTTAATCAGCCCCAGCATTTT. Translating it yields CATSGAGGFNQPQHF.

The V gene is TRBV11-3, the J gene TRBJ1-1; D not resolved. This CDR3 comprises 13 residues. V was trimmed by 1 base and J by 1 base, leaving 4 bases between them. Germline V lookup: CDR1 SGHNT, CDR2 YENEEA. For the CDR3, the DNA is TGTGCCAGCAGCTTAGTTTCGAACACTGAAGCTTTCTTT. Residues: CASSLVSNTEAFF.